This T cell receptor (beta chain) was sequenced during a study of blood T cell repertoires in COVID-19. Germline V gives CDR1 SQVTM, CDR2 ANQGSEA. V was cut by 6 bases and J by 5 bases, with 12 bases left in between. The CDR3 has 12 amino acids. As originally analysed: The authors estimated nucleated cell counts from reference gene primer amplification. The data were produced by immunoSEQ multiplex PCR, yet TCRdb's version contains in-frame clones alone and is incomplete. V, J and clone size reflect that table, while D and trimming were determined from the DNA. Of some 240,000 clones listed, about 88% are singletons.

The receptor was derived from a woman aged 40 to 55 who had recovered from COVID-19. The specimen sequenced was peripheral blood. The chain links TRBV29-1 to TRBJ2-3, with a weak D call TRBD1 (7 bases). In DNA, the CDR3 is TGCAGCGTGGAGGGGGCCGGAGATACGCAGTATTTT. Translation gives CSVEGAGDTQYF.